The rows below give T cell receptor beta chains drawn from one sample of a study of blood T cell repertoires in COVID-19. Profiling relied on immunoSEQ multiplex PCR, and the TCRdb table lists in-frame clones only, not all of them. The sample has approximately 68,000 clones, 82% seen once. The sample was peripheral blood. These receptors originate from a man aged 80 or over with active COVID-19. CDR3s include the opening cysteine and the closing phenylalanine or tryptophan. The D gene is left open where the match is weak. Part of the rows lack a size; the others show once, few, many or a class for expanded clones.

D gene,clone size,V gene,CDR3 length,J gene,CDR3 protein,CDR3 DNA
TRBD2,-,TRBV29-1,14,TRBJ2-5,CSDLGTSGSETQYF,TGCAGCGACCTCGGGACTAGCGGGTCAGAGACCCAGTACTTC
-,-,TRBV2,13,TRBJ2-3,CASKWVAVDTQYF,TGTGCCAGCAAGTGGGTGGCGGTGGATACGCAGTATTTT
-,-,TRBV18,15,TRBJ2-2,CASSPSGTTTGELFF,TGTGCCAGCTCACCGTCCGGGACAACAACCGGGGAGCTGTTTTTT
TRBD1,-,TRBV27,15,TRBJ2-1,CASSLDRGKTNEQFF,TGTGCCAGCAGTTTGGACAGGGGGAAGACAAATGAGCAGTTCTTC
-,few,TRBV6-5,15,TRBJ2-3,CASSLTSTGTDTQYF,TGTGCCAGCTCATTAACTTCAACGGGGACAGATACGCAGTATTTT
TRBD2,few,TRBV18,18,TRBJ2-7,CASSPPAASGGNPYEQYF,TGTGCCAGCTCACCACCGGCGGCTAGCGGGGGAAATCCCTACGAGCAGTACTTC
-,-,TRBV27,16,TRBJ1-1,CASSFRTDKMNTEAFF,TGTGCCAGCAGTTTTAGGACGGACAAAATGAACACTGAAGCTTTCTTT
TRBD2,-,TRBV27,15,TRBJ2-5,CASKTSGSRWETQYF,TGTGCCAGCAAGACTAGCGGGAGTCGATGGGAGACCCAGTACTTC
TRBD2,-,TRBV7-2,17,TRBJ2-4,CASSLGATSGRGYIQYF,TGTGCCAGCAGCTTAGGAGCTACTAGCGGGAGGGGGTACATTCAGTACTTC
TRBD2,-,TRBV4-2,18,TRBJ2-1,CASSPGRGLAGGNNEQFF,TGTGCCAGCAGCCCCGGGAGAGGACTAGCGGGGGGTAACAATGAGCAGTTCTTC
TRBD1,-,TRBV2,14,TRBJ1-1,CASRLGQGGTEAFF,TGTGCCAGCAGGCTGGGACAGGGAGGCACTGAAGCTTTCTTT
-,few,TRBV19,12,TRBJ1-4,CASSRWTEKLFF,TGTGCCAGTAGTCGGTGGACAGAAAAACTGTTTTTT
TRBD1,-,TRBV3-1/TRBV3-2,15,TRBJ1-5,CASSQTGTGNQPQHF,TGTGCCAGCAGCCAAACCGGGACAGGGAATCAGCCCCAGCATTTT
-,once,TRBV11-2,13,TRBJ2-1,CASSTGEDNEQFF,TGTGCCAGTAGTACCGGTGAGGACAATGAGCAGTTCTTC
-,-,TRBV4-1,16,TRBJ1-2,CASSQLLGDRPTGYTF,TGCGCCAGCAGCCAACTATTAGGAGACAGGCCAACGGGCTACACCTTC
-,-,TRBV10-3,12,TRBJ2-5,CAISEPRETQYF,TGTGCCATCAGTGAGCCCAGAGAGACCCAGTACTTC
-,-,TRBV9,16,TRBJ2-2,CASSPQTGTNTGELFF,TGTGCCAGCAGCCCCCAGACTGGAACGAACACCGGGGAGCTGTTTTTT
TRBD2,many,TRBV27,14,TRBJ2-3,CASSFWSGGDTQYF,TGTGCCAGCAGTTTTTGGTCGGGAGGAGATACGCAGTATTTT
TRBD2,-,TRBV19,16,TRBJ2-7,CASSISGTRGFYEQYF,TGTGCCAGTAGTATTAGCGGGACAAGGGGTTTCTACGAGCAGTACTTC
-,-,TRBV6-6,14,TRBJ1-2,CASSPRGGDYGYTF,TGTGCCAGCAGCCCTCGGGGCGGGGACTATGGCTACACCTTC
-,-,TRBV4-1,14,TRBJ1-2,CASSRRQDDYGYTF,TGCGCCAGCAGCCGGAGACAGGATGACTATGGCTACACCTTC
TRBD1,-,TRBV28,13,TRBJ1-1,CASSGQVGTEAFF,TGTGCCAGCAGTGGACAGGTGGGCACTGAAGCTTTCTTT
-,-,TRBV7-9,13,TRBJ2-7,CASSPRDFYEQYF,TGTGCCAGCAGCCCCCGGGACTTCTACGAGCAGTACTTC
TRBD1,-,TRBV5-4,16,TRBJ2-1,CASSRSGTGAYNEQFF,TGTGCCAGCAGCCGATCCGGGACAGGGGCTTACAATGAGCAGTTCTTC
TRBD1,-,TRBV11-1,14,TRBJ1-2,CASSPSTGAYGYTF,TGTGCCAGCAGCCCCTCGACAGGGGCCTATGGCTACACCTTC
TRBD1,-,TRBV11-2,13,TRBJ1-1,CASSSQGRTEAFF,TGTGCCAGCAGCTCACAGGGGCGCACTGAAGCTTTCTTT